This T cell receptor (beta chain) was identified in a study of T cells after yellow fever vaccination (dated 2019 in TCRdb). A note on the overall study: The SMART-Seq v4 Ultra Low Input RNA kit was used to prepare libraries from fractions with low cell numbers. Two healthy male donors made up the cohort, one aged 18 to 30 years and the other aged 30 to 40 years. Bulk TCR alpha and beta repertoires were sequenced longitudinally to track T-cell clones before and after primary and booster YFV17D yellow fever vaccination. Blood samples were taken at several timepoints before and after primary and secondary immunization, and bulk PBMC replicates and cell subsets were isolated.

Sequencing took place on an Illumina NovaSeq 6000. Synthesis of TCR cDNA relied on 5'RACE template switching, a step that introduced a universal primer site along with unique molecular identifiers. Priming of cDNA synthesis was performed from both the TCR alpha and TCR beta constant segments. Library amplification used two PCR steps, and the second PCR step added sample barcodes and sequencing adapters. Sequencing of libraries was done on Illumina HiSeq 2500 (2x100 bp) or NovaSeq (2x150 bp). Regarding the original processing steps: Demultiplexing of reads and collapsing into UMI consensus sequences were performed with MIGEC, and V(D)J alignment was carried out with MiXCR. Using edgeR on replicate PBMC samples, clonotypes were called vaccine-responding if FDR was below 0.01 and the log2 fold change was above 5 up to day 15. Bulk clonotypes were assigned CD4 or CD8 identity according to which sequenced CD4 or CD8 repertoire held them at higher abundance. The public reads were quality trimmed at Q25 with fastp and then assembled into clones with MiXCR by TCRdb, keeping productive beta chains. Each CDR3 protein appears once, grouped with its most common genes and DNA. TCRdb's processing, not the authors', yielded these V and J calls. The sample has about 300,000 distinct CDR3 sequences on record, 7.5% to 9.5% of them singletons. In total, the top ten clones hold 3% to 4% of the sample.

Study-wide findings and limitations: Compared with the primary T-cell response, the secondary T-cell response was weaker but faster, peaking on day 5 rather than day 15. Only a couple of donors were included in the study, so the extent to which the findings can be generalized is limited. Most clones expanded after primary vaccination were re-detected after the booster (almost 98% of CD4 and roughly 85% of CD8), suggesting broad memory maintenance. Computational filtering was needed because FACS-sorted repertoires could contain abundant contaminating clonotypes from the bulk population. A small share of clonotypes was detected in both CD4 and CD8 compartments, with the overlap likely arising from convergent recombination.

The CDR3 contains 17 residues, cysteine and phenylalanine counted. Only the CDR3 portion is preserved as DNA: 51 bases, with reading frame beginning at the first base. Trimming removed 3 bases from V and 3 bases from J; the gene matches leave 10 bases unexplained. What this sample's treatment or condition label stands for: live attenuated yellow fever vaccine strain. PBMCs were isolated from peripheral blood using a standard Ficoll-Paque protocol. Dynabeads CD4 and CD8 positive selection kits were used to isolate CD4 and CD8 T-cell fractions. TriZol was used to extract RNA from bulk PBMCs, from CD4 and CD8 fractions, and from dextramer-positive and dextramer-negative fractions. This clonotype was detected ten times or more. Its antigen is currently not known. Base-call qualities are not available, and no considerably larger clone is one nucleotide away.

The sequence derives from a man younger than 35 who received the YFV17D yellow fever vaccine. The rearranged segments are TRBV12-3 or TRBV12-4 and TRBJ2-7; 11 junctional bases match TRBD1. Sequenced here: CD4+ T cells sorted from PBMCs, sampled 5 days after the yellow fever booster vaccination. CDR3 region: CASSFSGQGVEGYEQYF. The nucleotides are TGTGCCAGCAGTTTTTCGGGACAGGGGGTGGAAGGCTACGAGCAGTACTTC.